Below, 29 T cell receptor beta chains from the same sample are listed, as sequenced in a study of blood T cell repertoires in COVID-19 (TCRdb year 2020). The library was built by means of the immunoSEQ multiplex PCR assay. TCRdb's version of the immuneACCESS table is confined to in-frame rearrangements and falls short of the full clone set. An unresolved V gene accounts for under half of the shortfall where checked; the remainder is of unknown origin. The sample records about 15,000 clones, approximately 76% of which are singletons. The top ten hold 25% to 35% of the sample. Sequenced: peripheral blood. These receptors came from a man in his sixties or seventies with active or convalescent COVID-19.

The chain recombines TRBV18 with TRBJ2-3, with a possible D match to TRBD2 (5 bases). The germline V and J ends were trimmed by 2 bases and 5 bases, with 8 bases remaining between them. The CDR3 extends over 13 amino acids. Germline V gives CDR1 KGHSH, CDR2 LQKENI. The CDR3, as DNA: TGTGCCAGCTCACCAGTCGGAGGAGATACGCAGTATTTT. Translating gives CASSPVGGDTQYF.

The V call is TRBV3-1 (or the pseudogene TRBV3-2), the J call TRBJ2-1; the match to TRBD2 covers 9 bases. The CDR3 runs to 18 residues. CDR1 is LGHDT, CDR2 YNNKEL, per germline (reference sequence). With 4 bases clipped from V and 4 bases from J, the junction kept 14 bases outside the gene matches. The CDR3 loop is CASSPGAGVAGGYNEQFF. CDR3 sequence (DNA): TGTGCCAGCAGCCCCGGGGCAGGGGTTGCGGGAGGGTACAATGAGCAGTTCTTC.

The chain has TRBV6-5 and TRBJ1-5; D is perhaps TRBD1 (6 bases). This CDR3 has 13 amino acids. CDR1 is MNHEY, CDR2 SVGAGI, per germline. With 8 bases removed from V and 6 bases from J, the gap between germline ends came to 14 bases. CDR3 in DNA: TGTGCCAGCTCTACAGGGTTTGGTCAGCCCCAGCATTTT. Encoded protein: CASSTGFGQPQHF.

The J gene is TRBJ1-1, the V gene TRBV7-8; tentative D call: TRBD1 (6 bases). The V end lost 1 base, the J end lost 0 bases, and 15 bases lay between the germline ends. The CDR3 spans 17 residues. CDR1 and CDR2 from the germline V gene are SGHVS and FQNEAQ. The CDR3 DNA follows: TGTGCCAGCAGCTTAGGTTGGGGACAAATTCTGAACACTGAAGCTTTCTTT. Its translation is CASSLGWGQILNTEAFF.

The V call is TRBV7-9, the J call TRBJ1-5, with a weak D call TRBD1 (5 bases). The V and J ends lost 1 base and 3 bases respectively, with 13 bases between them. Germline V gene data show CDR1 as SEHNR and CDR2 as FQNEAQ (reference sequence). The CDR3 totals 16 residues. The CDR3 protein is CASSLVLGADNQPQHF. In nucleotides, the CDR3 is TGTGCCAGCAGCTTAGTCCTAGGGGCGGACAATCAGCCCCAGCATTTT.

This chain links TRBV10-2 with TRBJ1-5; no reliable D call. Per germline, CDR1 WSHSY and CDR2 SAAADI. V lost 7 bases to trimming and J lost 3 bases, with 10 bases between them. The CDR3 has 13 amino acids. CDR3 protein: CASTHSFNQPQHF. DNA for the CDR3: TGCGCCAGCACCCACAGTTTCAATCAGCCCCAGCATTTT.

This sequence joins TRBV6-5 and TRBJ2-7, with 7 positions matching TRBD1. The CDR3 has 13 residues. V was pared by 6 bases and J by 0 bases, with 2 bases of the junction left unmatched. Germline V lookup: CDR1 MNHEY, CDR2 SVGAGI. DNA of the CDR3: TGTGCCAGCAGCCGACAGGGCTCCTACGAGCAGTACTTC. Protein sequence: CASSRQGSYEQYF.

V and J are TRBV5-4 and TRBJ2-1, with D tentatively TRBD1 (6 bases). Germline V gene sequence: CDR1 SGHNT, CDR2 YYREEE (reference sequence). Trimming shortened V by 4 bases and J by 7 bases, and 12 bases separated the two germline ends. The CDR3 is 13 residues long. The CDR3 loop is CASSGGQENEQFF. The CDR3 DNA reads TGTGCCAGCAGCGGGGGACAAGAGAATGAGCAGTTCTTC.

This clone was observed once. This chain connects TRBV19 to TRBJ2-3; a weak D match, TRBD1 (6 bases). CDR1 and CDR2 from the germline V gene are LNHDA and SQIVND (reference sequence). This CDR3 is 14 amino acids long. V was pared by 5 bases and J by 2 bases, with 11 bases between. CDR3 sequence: CASSLGQITDTQYF. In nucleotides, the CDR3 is TGTGCCAGTAGTCTTGGACAGATCACAGATACGCAGTATTTT.

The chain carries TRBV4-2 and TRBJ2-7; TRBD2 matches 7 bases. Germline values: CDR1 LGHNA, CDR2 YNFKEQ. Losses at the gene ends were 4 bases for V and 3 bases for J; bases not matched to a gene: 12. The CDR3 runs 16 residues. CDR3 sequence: CASSPVGTNTNYEQYF. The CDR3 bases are TGTGCCAGCAGCCCCGTAGGGACTAACACGAACTACGAGCAGTACTTC.

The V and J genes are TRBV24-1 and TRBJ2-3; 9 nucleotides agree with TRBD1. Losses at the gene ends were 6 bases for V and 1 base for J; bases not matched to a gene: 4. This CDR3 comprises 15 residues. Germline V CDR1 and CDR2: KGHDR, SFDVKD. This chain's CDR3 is CATSMGQGRTDTQYF. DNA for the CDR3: TGTGCCACCAGTATGGGACAGGGCCGCACAGATACGCAGTATTTT.

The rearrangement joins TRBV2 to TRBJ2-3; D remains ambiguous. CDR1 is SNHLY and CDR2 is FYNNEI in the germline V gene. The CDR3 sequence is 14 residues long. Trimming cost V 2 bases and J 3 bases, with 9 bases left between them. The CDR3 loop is CASSEWFQTDTQYF. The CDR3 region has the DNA TGTGCCAGCAGTGAATGGTTCCAGACAGATACGCAGTATTTT.

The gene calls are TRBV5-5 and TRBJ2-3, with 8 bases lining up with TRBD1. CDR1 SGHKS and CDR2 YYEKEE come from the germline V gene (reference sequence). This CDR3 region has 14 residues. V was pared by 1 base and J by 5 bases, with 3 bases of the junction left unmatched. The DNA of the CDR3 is TGTGCCAGCAGCTTGCAGGGGGCGGGAGATACGCAGTATTTT. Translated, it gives CASSLQGAGDTQYF.

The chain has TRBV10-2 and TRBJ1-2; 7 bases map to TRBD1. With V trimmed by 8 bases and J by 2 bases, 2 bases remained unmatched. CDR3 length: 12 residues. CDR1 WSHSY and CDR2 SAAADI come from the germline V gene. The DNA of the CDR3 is TGCGCCAGCCGGGACAGAAACTATGGCTACACCTTC. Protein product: CASRDRNYGYTF.

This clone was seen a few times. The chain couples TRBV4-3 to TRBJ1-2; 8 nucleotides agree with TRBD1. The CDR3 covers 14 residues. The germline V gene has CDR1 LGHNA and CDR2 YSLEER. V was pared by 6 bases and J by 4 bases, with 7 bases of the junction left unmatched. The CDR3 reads CASRPGGGSYGYTF. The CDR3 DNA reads TGCGCCAGCAGGCCAGGGGGCGGTAGCTATGGCTACACCTTC.

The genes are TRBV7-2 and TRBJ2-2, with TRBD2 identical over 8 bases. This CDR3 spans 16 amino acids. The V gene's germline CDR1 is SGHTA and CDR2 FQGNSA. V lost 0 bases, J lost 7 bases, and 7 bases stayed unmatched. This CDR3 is CASSLAGAGVGGELFF. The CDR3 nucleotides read TGTGCCAGCAGCTTAGCTGGAGCGGGGGTAGGCGGGGAGCTGTTTTTT.

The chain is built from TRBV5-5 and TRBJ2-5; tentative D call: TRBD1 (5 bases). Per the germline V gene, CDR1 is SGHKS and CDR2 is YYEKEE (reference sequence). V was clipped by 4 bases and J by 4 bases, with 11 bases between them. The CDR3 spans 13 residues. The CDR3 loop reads CASSPQGRETQYF. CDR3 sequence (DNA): TGTGCCAGCAGCCCTCAGGGTCGAGAGACCCAGTACTTC.

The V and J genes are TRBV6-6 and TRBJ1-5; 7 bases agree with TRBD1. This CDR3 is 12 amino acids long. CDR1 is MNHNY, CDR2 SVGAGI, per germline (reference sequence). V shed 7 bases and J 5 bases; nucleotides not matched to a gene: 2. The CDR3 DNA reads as TGTGCCAGCAAAACAGGGGATCAGCCCCAGCATTTT. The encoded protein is CASKTGDQPQHF.

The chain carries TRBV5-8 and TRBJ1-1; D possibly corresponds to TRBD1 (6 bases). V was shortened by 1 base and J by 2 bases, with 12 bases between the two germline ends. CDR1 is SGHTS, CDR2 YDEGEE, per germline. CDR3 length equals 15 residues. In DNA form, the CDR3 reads TGTGCCAGCAGCTTGTATACAGGGTTTAACACTGAAGCTTTCTTT. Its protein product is CASSLYTGFNTEAFF.

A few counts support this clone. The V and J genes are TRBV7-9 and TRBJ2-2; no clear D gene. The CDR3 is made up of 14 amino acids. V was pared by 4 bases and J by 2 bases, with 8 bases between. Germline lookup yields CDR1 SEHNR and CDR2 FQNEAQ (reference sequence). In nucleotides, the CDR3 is TGTGCCAGCAGCTCTAACCCCAACACCGGGGAGCTGTTTTTT. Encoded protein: CASSSNPNTGELFF.

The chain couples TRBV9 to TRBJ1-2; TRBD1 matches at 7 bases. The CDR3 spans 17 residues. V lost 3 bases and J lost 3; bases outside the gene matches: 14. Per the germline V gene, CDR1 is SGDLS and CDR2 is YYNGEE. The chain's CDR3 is CASSADRDRGSYYGYTF. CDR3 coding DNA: TGTGCCAGCAGCGCAGACCGGGACAGAGGGTCCTACTATGGCTACACCTTC.

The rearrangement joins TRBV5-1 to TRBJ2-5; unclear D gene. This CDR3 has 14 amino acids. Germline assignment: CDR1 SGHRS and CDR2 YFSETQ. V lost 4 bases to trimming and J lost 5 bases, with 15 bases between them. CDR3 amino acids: CASSAGPPTETQYF. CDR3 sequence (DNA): TGCGCCAGCAGCGCTGGTCCTCCAACTGAGACCCAGTACTTC. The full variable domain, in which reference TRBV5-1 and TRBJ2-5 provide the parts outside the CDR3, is KAGVTQTPRYLIKTRGQQVTLSCSPISGHRSVSWYQQTPGQGLQFLFEYFSETQRNKGNFPGRFSGRQFSNSRSEMNVSTLELGDSALYLCASSAGPPTETQYFGPGTRLLVL.

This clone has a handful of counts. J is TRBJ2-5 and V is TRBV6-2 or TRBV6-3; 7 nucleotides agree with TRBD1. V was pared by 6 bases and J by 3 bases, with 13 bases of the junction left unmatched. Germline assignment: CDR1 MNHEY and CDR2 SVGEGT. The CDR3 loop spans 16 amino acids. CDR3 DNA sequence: TGTGCCAGCAGCTATTCGCGTCAGGGGGATAAAGAGACCCAGTACTTC. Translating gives CASSYSRQGDKETQYF.

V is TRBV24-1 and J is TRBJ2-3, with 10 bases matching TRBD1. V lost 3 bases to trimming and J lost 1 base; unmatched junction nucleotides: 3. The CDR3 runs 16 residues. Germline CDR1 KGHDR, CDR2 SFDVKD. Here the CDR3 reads CATSDTGTGGTDTQYF. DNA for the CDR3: TGTGCCACCAGTGATACCGGGACAGGGGGCACAGATACGCAGTATTTT.

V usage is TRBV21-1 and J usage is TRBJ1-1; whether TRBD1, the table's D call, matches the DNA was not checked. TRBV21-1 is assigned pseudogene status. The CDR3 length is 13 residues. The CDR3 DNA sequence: TGTGCCAGCAGAAAAACAGGGAACACTGAAGCTTTCTTT. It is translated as CASRKTGNTEAFF.

Here the CDR3 reads CASSLVWLAGTEQFF. In DNA, the CDR3 is TGTGCCAGCAGTTTAGTATGGCTAGCGGGGACTGAGCAGTTCTTC. This chain joins TRBV27 and TRBJ2-1, with TRBD2 identical over 9 bases. V trimming: 2 bases; J trimming: 9 bases; junction bases outside the gene matches: 8. CDR3 length equals 15 residues. Germline V lookup: CDR1 MNHEY, CDR2 SMNVEV (reference sequence).

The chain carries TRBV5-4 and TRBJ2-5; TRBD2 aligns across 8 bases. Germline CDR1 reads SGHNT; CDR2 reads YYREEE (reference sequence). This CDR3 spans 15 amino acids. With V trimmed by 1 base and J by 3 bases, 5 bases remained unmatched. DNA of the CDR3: TGTGCCAGCAGCTTGAGGACTAGCAACAAAGAGACCCAGTACTTC. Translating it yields CASSLRTSNKETQYF.

CDR3 nucleotide sequence: TGTGCCAGCAGCCAAGTAAATGAGCAGTTCTTC. Translation gives CASSQVNEQFF. The V and J genes are TRBV4-2 and TRBJ2-1; D is undetermined. Germline CDR1 LGHNA, CDR2 YNFKEQ. Deletions cut 1 base from V and 7 bases from J, with 2 bases between. The CDR3 is 11 amino acids.

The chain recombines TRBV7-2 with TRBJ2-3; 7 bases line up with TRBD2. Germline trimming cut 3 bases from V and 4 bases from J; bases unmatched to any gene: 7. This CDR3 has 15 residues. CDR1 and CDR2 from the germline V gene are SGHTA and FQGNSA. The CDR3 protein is CASSLGLADADTQYF. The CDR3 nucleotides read TGTGCCAGCAGCTTGGGGCTAGCGGACGCAGATACGCAGTATTTT.